One sample yielded the 26 T cell receptor beta chains listed below, sequenced in a study of blood T cell repertoires in COVID-19. The protocol was immunoSEQ multiplex PCR, while the TCRdb copy is restricted to in-frame clones and leaves out a portion. The table has some 130,000 clones, over 80% seen once. Input material: peripheral blood. These receptor sequences come from a man aged 65 to 85 with acute or convalescent COVID-19.

This chain uses TRBV5-6 with TRBJ2-7, with D uncertain. V was trimmed by 0 bases and J by 4 bases, leaving 11 bases between them. The CDR3 loop spans 14 amino acids. From germline, CDR1 is SGHDT and CDR2 YYEEEE. The CDR3 region has the DNA TGTGCCAGCAGCTTGGGAGGTTCTCGATACGAGCAGTACTTC. Residues: CASSLGGSRYEQYF.

V usage is TRBV5-1 and J usage is TRBJ1-3, with D hard to call. Germline V gene lookup returns CDR1 SGHRS and CDR2 YFSETQ. This CDR3 contains 16 residues. Trimming pared 3 bases from V and 1 base from J, leaving 14 bases between. CDR3 sequence reads: CASSYRGSTSGNTIYF. CDR3 sequence (DNA): TGCGCCAGCAGCTATCGGGGTTCGACTTCTGGAAACACCATATATTTT.

V gene TRBV3-1 (or the pseudogene TRBV3-2) combines with J gene TRBJ1-1; 10 bases are a match to TRBD1. Germline V gene sequence: CDR1 LGHDT, CDR2 YNNKEL (reference sequence). This CDR3 contains 15 residues. V lost 4 bases to trimming and J lost 1 base; unmatched junction nucleotides: 3. CDR3 in DNA: TGTGCCAGCAGCCCTTGGGACAGGGGGAACACTGAAGCTTTCTTT. As protein: CASSPWDRGNTEAFF.

This chain links TRBV6-5 with TRBJ2-5, with TRBD1 identical over 8 bases. V gave up 7 bases and J gave up 4 bases; unmatched junction bases: 11. CDR3 length: 15 residues. Germline values: CDR1 MNHEY, CDR2 SVGAGI. As DNA, the CDR3 is TGTGCCAGCAATTCCGGGCAGGGGGCCAGAGAGACCCAGTACTTC. Translating gives CASNSGQGARETQYF.

This chain links TRBV2 with TRBJ1-4; D unclear. Germline CDR1 is SNHLY and CDR2 is FYNNEI. Trimming removed 6 bases at V and 5 bases at J, with 13 bases between. The CDR3 covers 14 residues. The CDR3, as DNA: TGTGCCAGCAGCAGGACCCGGAGGAATGAAAAACTGTTTTTT. Its protein is CASSRTRRNEKLFF.

The chain links TRBV27 to TRBJ2-1, with D tentatively TRBD2 (7 bases). This CDR3 has 16 amino acids. The germline V gene has CDR1 MNHEY and CDR2 SMNVEV (reference sequence). V lost 3 bases and J 3 bases, leaving 15 bases between the germline ends. CDR3 loop: CASSFFGGGLYNEQFF. DNA for the CDR3: TGTGCCAGCAGTTTTTTTGGCGGGGGCCTCTACAATGAGCAGTTCTTC.

The V and J genes are TRBV5-1 and TRBJ2-1; 11 nucleotides line up with TRBD2. The CDR3 contains 15 residues. CDR1 is SGHRS, CDR2 YFSETQ, per germline. V was clipped by 2 bases and J by 7 bases; unmatched bases: 5. CDR3 sequence reads: CASSLHSGGANEQFF. CDR3 DNA: TGCGCCAGCAGCTTACATAGCGGGGGGGCAAATGAGCAGTTCTTC.

The chain combines TRBV27 with TRBJ2-1, with TRBD1 identical over 7 bases. CDR3 size: 14 residues. The germline CDR1 and CDR2 sequences are MNHEY and SMNVEV (reference sequence). The V gene end was trimmed by 3 bases and the J gene end by 8 bases; junction bases not matched to a gene: 7. For the CDR3, the DNA is TGTGCCAGCAGTTTCAAAGGGGGCTGGGATGAGCAGTTCTTC. This gives the protein CASSFKGGWDEQFF.

This clone was seen once. The chain employs TRBV10-3 and TRBJ2-6, with 7 nucleotides matching TRBD2. The V gene end was trimmed by 0 bases and the J gene end by 0 bases; junction bases not matched to a gene: 2. The CDR3 is 17 amino acids. The germline CDR1 and CDR2 sequences are ENHRY and SYGVKD. The CDR3 sequence is CAISESAGNSGANVLTF. The CDR3 coding sequence is TGTGCCATCAGTGAGTCAGCGGGGAACTCTGGGGCCAACGTCCTGACTTTC.

This chain links TRBV11-2 with TRBJ2-7, with D unresolved. The CDR3 extends over 11 amino acids. Germline V gene sequence: CDR1 SGHAT, CDR2 FQNNGV. The V end lost 5 bases, the J end lost 3 bases, and 5 bases lay between the germline ends. This chain's CDR3 is CASSNYYEQYF. The CDR3, as DNA: TGTGCCAGCAGCAACTACTACGAGCAGTACTTC.

V and J are TRBV6-5 and TRBJ1-6, with D hard to call. The CDR3 consists of 14 residues. The germline V gene encodes CDR1 MNHEY and CDR2 SVGAGI. The germline V and J ends were trimmed by 6 bases and 3 bases, with 9 bases remaining between them. The CDR3 loop is CASSPRGYNSPLHF. CDR3 DNA sequence: TGTGCCAGCAGCCCACGGGGCTATAATTCACCCCTCCACTTT.

This CDR3 is CASRGTSHYGYTF. Here the CDR3 DNA reads TGTGCCAGCAGAGGGACAAGTCACTATGGCTACACCTTC. The chain joins TRBV3-1 (or the pseudogene TRBV3-2) to TRBJ1-2, with D maybe TRBD1 (6 bases). The germline V gene has CDR1 LGHDT and CDR2 YNNKEL (reference sequence). V was cut by 6 bases and J by 3 bases, with 11 bases left in between. This CDR3 comprises 13 residues.

As regards this clone: Other DNA sequences of this sample code for an identical CDR3. J is TRBJ1-5 and V is TRBV28; D ambiguous. The CDR3 has 12 amino acids. CDR1 MDHEN and CDR2 SYDVKM come from the germline V gene. Deletions cut 4 bases from V and 3 bases from J, with 4 bases between. This chain's CDR3 is CASSSLNQPQHF. The CDR3 DNA reads TGTGCCAGCAGTTCTCTCAATCAGCCCCAGCATTTT.

The chain carries TRBV5-6 and TRBJ1-3; D uncertain. This CDR3 is built from 15 residues. The germline V and J ends were trimmed by 4 bases and 0 bases, with 11 bases remaining between them. Germline assignment: CDR1 SGHDT and CDR2 YYEEEE. The CDR3 DNA follows: TGTGCCAGCAGCGTAAAGGGAGGCTCTGGAAACACCATATATTTT. It yields the protein CASSVKGGSGNTIYF.

The genes are TRBV18 and TRBJ2-7, with 8 bases identical to TRBD1. CDR1 KGHSH and CDR2 LQKENI come from the germline V gene. The V gene end was trimmed by 5 bases and the J gene end by 6 bases; junction bases not matched to a gene: 6. This CDR3 spans 13 amino acids. CDR3 amino acids: CASSSDRAGEQYF. The CDR3 DNA reads as TGTGCCAGCTCATCGGACAGGGCTGGCGAGCAGTACTTC.

This clone was detected only once. One junction end does not reproduce the germline sequence, and a read error may be involved. The chain carries TRBV3-1 (or the pseudogene TRBV3-2) and TRBJ1-1; unclear D gene. In germline, CDR1 is LGHDT, CDR2 YNNKEL (reference sequence). This CDR3 contains 14 residues. Written as DNA, the CDR3 is TGTGCCAGCACCCAACCCTCGCGGGCCACCCCCTTGTTCTTT. Encoded protein: CASTQPSRATPLFF.

This sequence joins TRBV3-1 (or the pseudogene TRBV3-2) and TRBJ1-1; D is undetermined. Germline loops: CDR1 LGHDT, CDR2 YNNKEL (reference sequence). V was cut by 0 bases and J by 7 bases, with 9 bases left in between. There are 13 residues in the CDR3. The CDR3 DNA reads TGTGCCAGCAGCCAAGAGGGGAGATTTGAAGCTTTCTTT. This gives the protein CASSQEGRFEAFF.

The table lists this clone with a few counts. CDR3 nucleotide sequence: TGTGCCAGCTCGCGACAGGGCGGTGAGCCCCAGCATTTT. This sequence encodes CASSRQGGEPQHF. The rearrangement links TRBV18 to TRBJ1-5, with 7 bases lining up with TRBD1. CDR3 length equals 13 residues. Germline V gene lookup returns CDR1 KGHSH and CDR2 LQKENI. The V and J ends lost 6 bases and 8 bases, in that order; junction bases with no gene match: 7.

The rearrangement joins TRBV15 to TRBJ1-5; 8 bases agree with TRBD1. Germline CDR1 and CDR2: LNHNV and YYDKDF (reference sequence). The V gene end was trimmed by 1 base and the J gene end by 5 bases; junction bases not matched to a gene: 1. The CDR3 has 14 residues. CDR3 DNA sequence: TGTGCCACCAGCAGAGGACAGGGGTATCAGCCCCAGCATTTT. This codes for CATSRGQGYQPQHF.

In this sample, this clone turned up a few times. The chain links TRBV3-1 (or the pseudogene TRBV3-2) to TRBJ1-2; D is unclear. Germline V gives CDR1 LGHDT, CDR2 YNNKEL (reference sequence). The CDR3 loop spans 13 amino acids. Trimming left V 0 bases short and J 4 bases short, with 6 bases between. CDR3 protein: CASSQDGTYGYTF. CDR3 sequence (DNA): TGTGCCAGCAGCCAAGATGGCACCTATGGCTACACCTTC.

The J gene is TRBJ2-7, the V gene TRBV10-3, with TRBD1 matching 7 bases. The V gene's germline CDR1 is ENHRY and CDR2 SYGVKD. Losses at the gene ends were 8 bases for V and 2 bases for J; bases not matched to a gene: 12. The CDR3 spans 15 residues. CDR3 in amino acids: CAIGLGTASTYEQYF. DNA for the CDR3: TGTGCCATCGGTCTGGGGACAGCGTCGACCTACGAGCAGTACTTC.

The chain couples TRBV3-1 (or the pseudogene TRBV3-2) to TRBJ1-2; D is unclear. The CDR3 extends over 15 amino acids. Germline V gene lookup returns CDR1 LGHDT and CDR2 YNNKEL (reference sequence). V was clipped by 4 bases and J by 0 bases, with 12 bases between them. The CDR3 spells CASSPSQPANYGYTF. The CDR3 DNA follows: TGTGCCAGCAGCCCGAGCCAACCCGCTAACTATGGCTACACCTTC.

The genes are TRBV4-1 and TRBJ1-2; the D is unclear. Germline-derived CDR1 and CDR2 are MGHRA and YSYEKL. Deletions cut 4 bases from V and 3 bases from J, with 15 bases between. The CDR3 is 15 residues long. The CDR3 DNA sequence: TGCGCCAGCAGCCCCCGTCGGTCCGCGGACTATGGCTACACCTTC. Translating gives CASSPRRSADYGYTF.

This clone came up a few times. This CDR3 is CASSKSGGETQYF. The DNA for the CDR3 is TGTGCCAGCAGCAAATCAGGGGGAGAGACCCAGTACTTC. The chain combines TRBV5-6 with TRBJ2-5; 7 nucleotides line up with TRBD1. The CDR3 contains 13 residues. V shed 4 bases and J 4 bases; nucleotides not matched to a gene: 4. Germline loops: CDR1 SGHDT, CDR2 YYEEEE.

This clone has a handful of counts. The V call is TRBV5-1, the J call TRBJ1-5; 7 positions agree with TRBD1. The germline V gene encodes CDR1 SGHRS and CDR2 YFSETQ. Losses at the gene ends were 4 bases for V and 2 bases for J; bases not matched to a gene: 3. The CDR3 has 14 amino acids. The CDR3 spells CASSTTGGNQPQHF. CDR3 nucleotides: TGCGCCAGCAGCACTACAGGGGGCAATCAGCCCCAGCATTTT.

This sequence joins TRBV5-6 and TRBJ1-2; TRBD1 might be the D (5 bases). Per the germline V gene, CDR1 is SGHDT and CDR2 is YYEEEE. V was cut by 0 bases and J by 4 bases, with 13 bases left in between. There are 15 residues in the CDR3. The CDR3 here is CASSLVETGGYGYTF. DNA of the CDR3: TGTGCCAGCAGCTTGGTGGAGACGGGGGGCTATGGCTACACCTTC. The variable domain in full, completed from reference TRBV5-6 and TRBJ1-2, reads DAGVTQSPTHLIKTRGQQVTLRCSPKSGHDTVSWYQQALGQGPQFIFQYYEEEERQRGNFPDRFSGHQFPNYSSELNVNALLLGDSALYLCASSLVETGGYGYTFGSGTRLTVV.